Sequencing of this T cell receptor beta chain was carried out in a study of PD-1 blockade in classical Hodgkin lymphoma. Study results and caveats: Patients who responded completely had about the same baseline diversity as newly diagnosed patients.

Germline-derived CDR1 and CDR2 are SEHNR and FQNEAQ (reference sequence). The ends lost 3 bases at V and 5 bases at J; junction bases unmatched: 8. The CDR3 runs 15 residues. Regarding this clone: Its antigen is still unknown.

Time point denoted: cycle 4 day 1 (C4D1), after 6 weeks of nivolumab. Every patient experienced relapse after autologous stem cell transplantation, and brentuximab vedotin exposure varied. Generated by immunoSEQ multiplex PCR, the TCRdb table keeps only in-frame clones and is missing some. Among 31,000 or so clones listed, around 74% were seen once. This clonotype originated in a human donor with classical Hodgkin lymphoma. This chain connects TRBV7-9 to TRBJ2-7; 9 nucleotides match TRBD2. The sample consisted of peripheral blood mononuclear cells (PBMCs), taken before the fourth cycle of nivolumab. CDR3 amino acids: CASSLRSRGGDEQYF. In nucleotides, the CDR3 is TGTGCCAGCAGCTTGAGGTCGCGGGGGGGCGACGAGCAGTACTTC.